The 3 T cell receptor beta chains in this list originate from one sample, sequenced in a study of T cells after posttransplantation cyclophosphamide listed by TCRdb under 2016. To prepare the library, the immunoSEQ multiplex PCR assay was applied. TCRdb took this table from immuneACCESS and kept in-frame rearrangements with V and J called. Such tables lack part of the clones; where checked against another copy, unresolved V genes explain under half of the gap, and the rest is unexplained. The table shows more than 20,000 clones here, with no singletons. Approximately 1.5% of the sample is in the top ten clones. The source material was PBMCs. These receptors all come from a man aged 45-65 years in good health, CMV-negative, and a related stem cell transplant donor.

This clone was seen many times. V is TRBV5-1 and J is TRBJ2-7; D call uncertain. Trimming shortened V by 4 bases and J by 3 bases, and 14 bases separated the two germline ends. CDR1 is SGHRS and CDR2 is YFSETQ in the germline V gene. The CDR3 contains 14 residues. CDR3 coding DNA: TGCGCCAGCAGCCGCTCCCTAGGTAGCTACGAGCAGTACTTC. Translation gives CASSRSLGSYEQYF.

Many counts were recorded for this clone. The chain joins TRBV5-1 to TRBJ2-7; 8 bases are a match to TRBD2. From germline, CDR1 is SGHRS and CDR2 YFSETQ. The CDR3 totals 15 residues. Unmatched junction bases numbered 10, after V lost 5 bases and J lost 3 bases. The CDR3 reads CASSRAGAQNYEQYF. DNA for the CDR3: TGCGCCAGCAGTAGAGCGGGGGCCCAGAACTACGAGCAGTACTTC.

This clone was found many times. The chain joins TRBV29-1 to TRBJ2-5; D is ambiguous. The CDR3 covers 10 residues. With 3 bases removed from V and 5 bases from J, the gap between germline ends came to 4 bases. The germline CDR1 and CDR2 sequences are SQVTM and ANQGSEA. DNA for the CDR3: TGCAGCGTTGAGGAGGAGACCCAGTACTTC. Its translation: CSVEEETQYF.